The TCR beta chain under discussion was sequenced for a study of a mutant IDH1 vaccine in newly diagnosed glioma. Stated time point: baseline, week 1 (first vaccination visit). Treatment defined: pre-vaccination baseline after standard-of-care therapy. Patients carried new grade 3 or 4 IDH1-mutant astrocytomas lacking nuclear ATRX. The CDR3 spans 15 residues. The germline V and J ends were trimmed by 0 bases and 5 bases, with 12 bases remaining between them. Germline values: CDR1 MGHRA, CDR2 YSYEKL. The method was immunoSEQ multiplex PCR; TCRdb's version includes in-frame clones alone and lacks a portion of them. The sample comprises about 98,000 clones, over 85% of which are singletons, and 0.56% rests with the top ten.

The chain joins TRBV4-1 to TRBJ2-3; D is undetermined. This clonotype originated in a woman aged 50 to 60 with glioma. The material sequenced was PBMCs, taken from a glioma patient treated with radiotherapy, temozolomide or both. This CDR3 is CASSQEAVWGDTQYF. The DNA of the CDR3 is TGCGCCAGCAGCCAAGAGGCGGTTTGGGGAGATACGCAGTATTTT.